The 15 T cell receptor beta chains in this list originate from one sample, sequenced in a study of T cell changes during pregnancy in multiple sclerosis. The repertoire was sequenced with immunoSEQ multiplex PCR; TCRdb's copy has only in-frame clones and lacks some. This sample has about 68,000 clones, with approximately 90% found just once. The sequencing here drew on peripheral blood, taken in the third trimester of pregnancy. All receptors derive from a female donor with multiple sclerosis, enrolled in a pregnancy study.

CDR3 residues: CASSLGQTSYEQYF. For the CDR3, the DNA is TGTGCCAGCAGCCTAGGACAAACTTCCTACGAGCAGTACTTC. V is TRBV5-4 and J is TRBJ2-7; maybe TRBD1 (5 bases). Germline lookup yields CDR1 SGHNT and CDR2 YYREEE (reference sequence). The CDR3 has 14 amino acids. The germline V and J ends were trimmed by 4 bases and 1 base, with 12 bases remaining between them. The full variable domain, its missing parts supplied by reference TRBV5-4 and TRBJ2-7, is ETGVTQSPTHLIKTRGQQVTLRCSSQSGHNTVSWYQQALGQGPQFIFQYYREEENGRGNFPPRFSGLQFPNYSSELNVNALELDDSALYLCASSLGQTSYEQYFGPGTRLTVT.

The chain recombines TRBV5-6 with TRBJ2-1; a possible D gene is TRBD2 (5 bases). CDR1 and CDR2 (germline): SGHDT, YYEEEE. CDR3 length: 12 residues. Trimming pared 1 base from V and 9 bases from J, leaving 8 bases between. Here the CDR3 DNA reads TGTGCCAGCAGCTTGCAGGAGGCTGAGCAGTTCTTC. Its translation is CASSLQEAEQFF.

DNA of the CDR3: TGCGCCAGCAGCTTGGCCAGGATGACAGGGGGGCTCGAGCAGTACTTC. Residues: CASSLARMTGGLEQYF. The rearrangement links TRBV5-1 to TRBJ2-7; TRBD1 aligns across 9 bases. Trimming cost V 0 bases and J 6 bases; bases outside gene matches: 10. This CDR3 comprises 16 residues. Germline assignment: CDR1 SGHRS and CDR2 YFSETQ.

This sequence joins TRBV5-6 and TRBJ2-7, with TRBD2 identical over 10 bases. The ends lost 6 bases at V and 5 bases at J; junction bases unmatched: 11. The germline V gene has CDR1 SGHDT and CDR2 YYEEEE. This CDR3 has 15 residues. The CDR3 loop reads CASKGSGRGPNEQYF. CDR3 sequence (DNA): TGTGCCAGCAAAGGCAGCGGGAGGGGTCCCAACGAGCAGTACTTC.

CDR3 nucleotides: TGCGCCAGCAGCCGTACAGGGTTGCGGGAAAAACTGTTTTTT. This gives the protein CASSRTGLREKLFF. The chain uses TRBV4-3 and TRBJ1-4; a weak D match, TRBD1 (6 bases). The CDR3 is 14 amino acids. V was clipped by 4 bases and J by 8 bases, with 14 bases between them. Per germline, CDR1 LGHNA and CDR2 YSLEER.

The chain employs TRBV27 and TRBJ1-2, with a weak D call TRBD1 (5 bases). This CDR3 has 13 amino acids. CDR1 is MNHEY and CDR2 is SMNVEV in the germline V gene (reference sequence). The V gene lost 5 bases and the J gene lost 8 bases, with 15 bases spanning the gap. CDR3 sequence (DNA): TGTGCCAGCAGTCAATCATCTTGGGGCGGCTACACCTTC. It yields the protein CASSQSSWGGYTF.

The chain carries TRBV20-1 and TRBJ1-1; D gene ambiguous. CDR1 is DFQATT and CDR2 is SNEGSKA in the germline V gene (reference sequence). Trimming pared 4 bases from V and 1 base from J, leaving 4 bases between. The CDR3 runs 11 residues. This CDR3 reads CSATGNTEAFF. The CDR3 DNA reads as TGCAGTGCTACAGGGAACACTGAAGCTTTCTTT.

This chain joins TRBV19 and TRBJ1-2; D is possibly TRBD1 (5 bases). This CDR3 contains 13 residues. Per germline, CDR1 LNHDA and CDR2 SQIVND (reference sequence). V lost 5 bases, J lost 8 bases, and 15 bases lay in between. DNA for the CDR3: TGTGCCAGTAGTGCTCGACAGACGGGCGGCTACACCTTC. Its translation is CASSARQTGGYTF.

The gene calls are TRBV7-8 and TRBJ2-1, with D maybe TRBD2 (6 bases). The CDR3 consists of 15 residues. Germline CDR1 reads SGHVS; CDR2 reads FQNEAQ. With 5 bases removed from V and 8 bases from J, the gap between germline ends came to 19 bases. The CDR3 nucleotides are TGTGCCAGCAGCCGGATAACTAGCATGGTCGATGAGCAGTTCTTC. Translation: CASSRITSMVDEQFF.

The chain combines TRBV6-5 with TRBJ1-4; 7 bases are shared with TRBD1. The CDR3 runs 14 residues. From germline, CDR1 is MNHEY and CDR2 SVGAGI. Trimming at V came to 5 bases and at J to 8 bases, leaving 8 bases not matched to a gene. The CDR3 region is CASSGTEASEKLFF. CDR3 DNA sequence: TGTGCCAGCAGTGGGACAGAGGCTAGCGAAAAACTGTTTTTT.

V and J are TRBV30 and TRBJ2-2; 10 positions match TRBD1. J was trimmed by 4 bases and V by 0 bases; bases with no gene match: 17. The CDR3 spans 20 residues. Germline V gene lookup returns CDR1 GTSNPN and CDR2 SVGIG (reference sequence). The CDR3 region is CAWSVPLRDRGLRRTGELFF. Written as DNA, the CDR3 is TGTGCCTGGAGTGTTCCTCTCCGGGACAGGGGTCTGAGACGCACCGGGGAGCTGTTTTTT.

This clone was observed a single time. V and J are TRBV4-3 and TRBJ2-3; TRBD1 might be the D (6 bases). Germline V gene lookup returns CDR1 LGHNA and CDR2 YSLEER. V dropped 0 bases and J dropped 3 bases, with 19 bases sitting between them. The CDR3 has 18 residues. CDR3 DNA: TGCGCCAGCAGCCAAGATGGATTCACAGGGCATGGGACAGATACGCAGTATTTT. Residues: CASSQDGFTGHGTDTQYF.

This clone has just a few counts. The chain carries TRBV7-9 and TRBJ1-1, with TRBD1 matching over 8 bases. The CDR3 totals 12 residues. The ends lost 11 bases at V and 5 bases at J; junction bases unmatched: 7. Germline-derived CDR1 and CDR2 are SEHNR and FQNEAQ (reference sequence). This chain's CDR3 is CAVDRGGTEAFF. CDR3 bases: TGTGCCGTCGACAGGGGAGGTACTGAAGCTTTCTTT.

This clone has just a few counts. V gene TRBV5-1 combines with J gene TRBJ1-2, with 7 bases lining up with TRBD1. From germline, CDR1 is SGHRS and CDR2 YFSETQ. This CDR3 contains 13 residues. V lost 0 bases to trimming and J lost 6 bases; unmatched junction nucleotides: 2. As DNA, the CDR3 is TGCGCCAGCAGCTTGGTAGGGGGCGATGGCTACACCTTC. Protein product: CASSLVGGDGYTF.

The V and J genes are TRBV5-1 and TRBJ1-2; D is uncertain. V gave up 5 bases and J gave up 8 bases, with 16 bases separating them. CDR3 length: 13 residues. Germline CDR1 reads SGHRS; CDR2 reads YFSETQ. CDR3 nucleotide sequence: TGCGCCAGCAGGACGGACCTAGGGAGGGGCTACACCTTC. Its protein is CASRTDLGRGYTF.